The TCR beta chain under discussion was sequenced for a study of blood T cell repertoires in COVID-19. Study-wide context: Samples of COVID-19 (acute and convalescent) were obtained from the United States, Italy and Spain. T cells, B-cell-depleted T cells, or PBMCs supplied cDNA or gDNA.

Study processing details: Estimation of nucleated cell counts relied on the amplification of reference gene primers. The repertoire was sequenced with immunoSEQ multiplex PCR; TCRdb's copy has only in-frame clones and lacks some. V and J calls and clone size are those listed in that table; D and trimming were worked out from the DNA. The sample holds roughly 65,000 clones; 90% are singletons and the top ten take about 1.3%. The CDR3 covers 15 residues. Trimming took off 3 bases at V and 0 bases at J, with 9 bases between the two ends. Looked up from germline, CDR1 is LNHDA and CDR2 is SQIVND (reference sequence).

The chain is built from TRBV19 and TRBJ1-5; D uncertain. The TCR comes from a man aged 60 to 75 with acute or convalescent COVID-19. Sequencing was performed on peripheral blood. This CDR3 reads CASSITPYSNQPQHF. The CDR3 nucleotides are TGTGCCAGTAGTATTACACCTTATAGCAATCAGCCCCAGCATTTT.